What follows describes a single T cell receptor (beta chain). Its specificity is not known. The data are from a study of T-cell reconstitution after alpha-beta-depleted transplantation in children. Overall study results and limits: Surviving thymic progenitors and recipient T cells were the source of high TCRbeta diversity at day 60 in some patients. At one year after transplant, newly produced T cells mostly accounted for T-cell counts and diversity. About two months after transplant, alpha-beta T cells reportedly came from several hundred expanded graft clones.

For TCRbeta, the library was prepared with unique molecular identifiers. TCRdb used MiXCR to reprocess the PCR reads, holding one entry per CDR3 protein. This sample has almost 500,000 distinct CDR3 sequences; about 10% occur once, and the top ten carry around 2%. This CDR3 spans 15 amino acids. The V gene's germline CDR1 is SGHVS and CDR2 FQNEAQ. V was cut by 4 bases and J by 4 bases, with 14 bases left in between. Sequenced material: PBMCs, taken before TCRalphabeta/CD19-depleted stem cell transplant. The chain combines TRBV7-8 with TRBJ1-5; no firm D call. The TCR comes from a child aged 2-15 years with inherited bone marrow failure, due to receive a stem cell transplant. The CDR3 DNA reads as TGTGCCAGCAGCTCGTTATGGGGATCGAATCAGCCCCAGCATTTT. It encodes CASSSLWGSNQPQHF.